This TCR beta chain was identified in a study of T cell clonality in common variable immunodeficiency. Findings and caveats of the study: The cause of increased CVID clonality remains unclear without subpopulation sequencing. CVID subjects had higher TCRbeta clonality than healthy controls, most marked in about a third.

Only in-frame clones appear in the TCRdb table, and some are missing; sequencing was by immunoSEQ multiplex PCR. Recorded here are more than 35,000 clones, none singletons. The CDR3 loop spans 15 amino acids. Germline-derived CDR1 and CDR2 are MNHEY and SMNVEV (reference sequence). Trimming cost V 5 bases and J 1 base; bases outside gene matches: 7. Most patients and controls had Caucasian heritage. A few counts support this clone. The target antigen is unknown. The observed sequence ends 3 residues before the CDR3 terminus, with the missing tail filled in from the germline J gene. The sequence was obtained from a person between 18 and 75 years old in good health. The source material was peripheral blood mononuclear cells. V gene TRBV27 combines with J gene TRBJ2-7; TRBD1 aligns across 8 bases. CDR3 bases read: TGTGCCAGCAGTACCGGACAGGGTGAGTCCTACGAG. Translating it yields CASSTGQGESYE. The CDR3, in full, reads CASSTGQGESYEQYF.